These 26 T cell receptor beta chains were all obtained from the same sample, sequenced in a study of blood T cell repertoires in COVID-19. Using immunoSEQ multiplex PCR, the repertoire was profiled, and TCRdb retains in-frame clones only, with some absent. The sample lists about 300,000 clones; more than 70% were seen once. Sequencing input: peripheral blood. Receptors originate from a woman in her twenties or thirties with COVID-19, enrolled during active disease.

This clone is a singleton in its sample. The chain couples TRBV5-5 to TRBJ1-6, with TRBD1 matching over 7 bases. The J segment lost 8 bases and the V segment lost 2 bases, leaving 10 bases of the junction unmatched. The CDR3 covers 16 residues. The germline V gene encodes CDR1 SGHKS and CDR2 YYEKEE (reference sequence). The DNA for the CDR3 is TGTGCCAGCAGCTTAAGCCAGGGGGGTGGTTATTCACCCCTCCACTTT. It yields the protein CASSLSQGGGYSPLHF.

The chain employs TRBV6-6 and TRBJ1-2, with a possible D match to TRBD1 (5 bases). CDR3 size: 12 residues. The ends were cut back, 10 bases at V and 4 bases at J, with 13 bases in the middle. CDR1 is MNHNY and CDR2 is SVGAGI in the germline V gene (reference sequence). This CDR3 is CATTPGAYGYTF. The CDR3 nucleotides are TGTGCCACCACTCCTGGGGCCTATGGCTACACCTTC.

The CDR3 DNA reads as TGTGCCAGCAGCCTCGACAGGGTAGAGACCCAGTACTTC. This gives the protein CASSLDRVETQYF. V and J are TRBV13 and TRBJ2-5, with 7 positions matching TRBD1. The CDR3 is 13 amino acids. Germline-derived CDR1 and CDR2 are PRHDT and FYEKMQ (reference sequence). With V trimmed by 5 bases and J by 4 bases, 4 bases remained unmatched.

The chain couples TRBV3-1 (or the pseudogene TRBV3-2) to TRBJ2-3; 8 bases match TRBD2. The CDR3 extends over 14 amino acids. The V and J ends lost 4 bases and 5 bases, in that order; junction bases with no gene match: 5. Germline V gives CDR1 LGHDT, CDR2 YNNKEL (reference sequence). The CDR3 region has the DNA TGTGCCAGCAGCCTAGCGGGGTTGGGAGATACGCAGTATTTT. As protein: CASSLAGLGDTQYF.

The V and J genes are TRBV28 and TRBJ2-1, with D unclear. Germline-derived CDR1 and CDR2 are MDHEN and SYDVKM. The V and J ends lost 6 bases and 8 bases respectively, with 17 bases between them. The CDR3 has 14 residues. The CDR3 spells CASSSRPRYHEQFF. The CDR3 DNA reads TGTGCCAGCAGCTCCCGTCCTAGGTACCATGAGCAGTTCTTC.

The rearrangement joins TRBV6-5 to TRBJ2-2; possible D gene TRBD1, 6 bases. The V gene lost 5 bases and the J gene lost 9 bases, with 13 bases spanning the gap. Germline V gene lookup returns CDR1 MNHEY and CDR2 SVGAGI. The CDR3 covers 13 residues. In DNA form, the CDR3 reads TGTGCCAGCAGTAACCGACAGGATCGGGAGCTGTTTTTT. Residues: CASSNRQDRELFF.

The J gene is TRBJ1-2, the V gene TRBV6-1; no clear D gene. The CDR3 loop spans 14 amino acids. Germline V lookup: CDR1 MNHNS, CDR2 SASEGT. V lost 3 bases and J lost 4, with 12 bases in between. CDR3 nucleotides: TGTGCCAGCAGTGACCCCGCGCGATTCTATGGCTACACCTTC. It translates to CASSDPARFYGYTF.

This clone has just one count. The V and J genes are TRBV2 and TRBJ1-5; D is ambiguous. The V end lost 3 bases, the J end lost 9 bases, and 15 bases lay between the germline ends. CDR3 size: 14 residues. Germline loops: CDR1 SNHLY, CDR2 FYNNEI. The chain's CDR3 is CASSEQFPQRPQHF. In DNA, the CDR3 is TGTGCCAGCAGTGAGCAGTTTCCCCAGCGGCCCCAGCATTTT. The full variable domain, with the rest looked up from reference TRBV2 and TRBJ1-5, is EPEVTQTPSHQVTQMGQEVILRCVPISNHLYFYWYRQILGQKVEFLVSFYNNEISEKSEIFDDQFSVERPDGSNFTLKIRSTKLEDSAMYFCASSEQFPQRPQHFGDGTRLSIL.

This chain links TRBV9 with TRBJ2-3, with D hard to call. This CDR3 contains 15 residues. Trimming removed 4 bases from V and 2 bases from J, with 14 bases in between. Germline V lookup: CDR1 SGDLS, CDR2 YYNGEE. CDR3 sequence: CASSPDHSFTDTQYF. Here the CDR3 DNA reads TGTGCCAGCAGCCCAGATCACAGTTTCACAGATACGCAGTATTTT.

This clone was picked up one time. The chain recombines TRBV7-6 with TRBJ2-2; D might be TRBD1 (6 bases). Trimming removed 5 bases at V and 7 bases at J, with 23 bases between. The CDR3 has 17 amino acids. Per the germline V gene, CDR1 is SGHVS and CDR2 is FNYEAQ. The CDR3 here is CASSPTRAEGVVGELFF. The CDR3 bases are TGTGCCAGCAGCCCAACCCGGGCCGAGGGGGTTGTCGGGGAGCTGTTTTTT.

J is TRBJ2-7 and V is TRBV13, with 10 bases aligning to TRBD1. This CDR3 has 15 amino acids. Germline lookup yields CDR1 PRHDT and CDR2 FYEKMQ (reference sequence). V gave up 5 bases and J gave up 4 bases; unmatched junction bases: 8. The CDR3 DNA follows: TGTGCCAGCAGCGAGGGGGGACAGGGGTTATACGAGCAGTACTTC. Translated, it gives CASSEGGQGLYEQYF.

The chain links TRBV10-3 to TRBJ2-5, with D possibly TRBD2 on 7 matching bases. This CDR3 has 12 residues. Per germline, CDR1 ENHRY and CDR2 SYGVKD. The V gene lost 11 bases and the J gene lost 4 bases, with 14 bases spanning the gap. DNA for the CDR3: TGTGCCGTAGGGGGGGGGACAGAGACCCAGTACTTC. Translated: CAVGGGTETQYF.

CDR3 sequence reads: CASSPGGDETQYF. The CDR3 DNA follows: TGTGCCAGCTCACCGGGGGGGGATGAGACCCAGTACTTC. This chain uses TRBV18 with TRBJ2-5, with 7 bases matching TRBD2. Germline CDR1 is KGHSH and CDR2 is LQKENI. V was clipped by 3 bases and J by 5 bases; unmatched bases: 3. CDR3 length: 13 residues. The complete variable domain, with remaining parts taken from reference TRBV18 and TRBJ2-5, reads NAGVMQNPRHLVRRRGQEARLRCSPMKGHSHVYWYRQLPEEGLKFMVYLQKENIIDESGMPKERFSAEFPKEGPSILRIQQVVRGDSAAYFCASSPGGDETQYFGPGTRLLVL.

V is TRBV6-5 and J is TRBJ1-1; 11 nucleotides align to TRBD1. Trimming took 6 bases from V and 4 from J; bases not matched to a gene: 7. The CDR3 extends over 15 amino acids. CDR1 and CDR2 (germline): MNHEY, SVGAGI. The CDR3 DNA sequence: TGTGCCAGCAGGGCCCGGGACAGGGGGTCCACTGAAGCTTTCTTT. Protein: CASRARDRGSTEAFF.

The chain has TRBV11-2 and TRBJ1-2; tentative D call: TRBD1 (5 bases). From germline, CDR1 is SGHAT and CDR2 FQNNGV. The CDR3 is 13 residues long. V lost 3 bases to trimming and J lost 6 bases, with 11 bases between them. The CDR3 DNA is TGTGCCAGCAGCTTGGCAGGGTTCGATGGCTACACCTTC. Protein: CASSLAGFDGYTF. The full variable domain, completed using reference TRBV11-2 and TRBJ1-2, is EAGVAQSPRYKIIEKRQSVAFWCNPISGHATLYWYQQILGQGPKLLIQFQNNGVVDDSQLPKDRFSAERLKGVDSTLKIQPAKLEDSAVYLCASSLAGFDGYTFGSGTRLTVV.

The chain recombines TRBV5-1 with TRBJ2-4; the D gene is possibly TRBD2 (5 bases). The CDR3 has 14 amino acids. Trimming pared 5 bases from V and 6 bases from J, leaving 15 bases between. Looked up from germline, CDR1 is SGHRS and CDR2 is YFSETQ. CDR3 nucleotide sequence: TGCGCCAGCAGTCTAGAGGGCTATGCAAACATTCAGTACTTC. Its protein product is CASSLEGYANIQYF.

DNA for the CDR3: TGCGCCAGCAGCCCGATCGGAGGGGGCAATCAGCCCCAGCATTTT. Residues: CASSPIGGGNQPQHF. The chain combines TRBV5-1 with TRBJ1-5, with D perhaps matching TRBD1 (5 bases). The CDR3 runs to 15 residues. The V gene's germline CDR1 is SGHRS and CDR2 YFSETQ. Trimming pared 4 bases from V and 2 bases from J, leaving 13 bases between. Looking up the rest from reference TRBV5-1 and TRBJ1-5 gives the full variable domain: KAGVTQTPRYLIKTRGQQVTLSCSPISGHRSVSWYQQTPGQGLQFLFEYFSETQRNKGNFPGRFSGRQFSNSRSEMNVSTLELGDSALYLCASSPIGGGNQPQHFGDGTRLSIL.

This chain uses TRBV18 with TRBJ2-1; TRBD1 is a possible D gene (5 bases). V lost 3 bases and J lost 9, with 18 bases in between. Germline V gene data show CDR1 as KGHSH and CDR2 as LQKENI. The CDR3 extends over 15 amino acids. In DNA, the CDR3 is TGTGCCAGCTCACCGACCAAGGGGTCGAATCTTGAGCAGTTCTTC. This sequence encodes CASSPTKGSNLEQFF.

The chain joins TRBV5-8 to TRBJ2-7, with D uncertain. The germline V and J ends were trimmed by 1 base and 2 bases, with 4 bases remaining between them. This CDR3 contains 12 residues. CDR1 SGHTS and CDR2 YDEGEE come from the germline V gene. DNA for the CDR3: TGTGCCAGCAGCTTGACGGCCTACGAGCAGTACTTC. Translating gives CASSLTAYEQYF.

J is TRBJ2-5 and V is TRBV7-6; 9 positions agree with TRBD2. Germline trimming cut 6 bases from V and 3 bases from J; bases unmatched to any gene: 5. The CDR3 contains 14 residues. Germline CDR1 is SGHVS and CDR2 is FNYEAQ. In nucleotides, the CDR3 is TGTGCCAGCAGTTCTCTAGCGGGAAAAGAGACCCAGTACTTC. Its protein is CASSSLAGKETQYF.

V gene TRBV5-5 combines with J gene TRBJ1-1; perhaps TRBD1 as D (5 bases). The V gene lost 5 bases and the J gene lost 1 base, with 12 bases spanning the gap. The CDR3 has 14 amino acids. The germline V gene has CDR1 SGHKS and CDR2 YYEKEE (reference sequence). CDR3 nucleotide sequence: TGTGCCAGCAGGACCTGGGGCAGGAACACTGAAGCTTTCTTT. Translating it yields CASRTWGRNTEAFF. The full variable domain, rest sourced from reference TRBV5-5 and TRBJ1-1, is DAGVTQSPTHLIKTRGQQVTLRCSPISGHKSVSWYQQVLGQGPQFIFQYYEKEERGRGNFPDRFSARQFPNYSSELNVNALLLGDSALYLCASRTWGRNTEAFFGQGTRLTVV.

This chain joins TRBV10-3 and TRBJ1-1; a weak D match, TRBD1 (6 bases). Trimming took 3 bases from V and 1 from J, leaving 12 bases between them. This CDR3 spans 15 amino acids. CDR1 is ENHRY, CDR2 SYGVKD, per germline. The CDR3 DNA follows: TGTGCCATCAGTGACTTGGTCAGGGGGAACACTGAAGCTTTCTTT. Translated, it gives CAISDLVRGNTEAFF.

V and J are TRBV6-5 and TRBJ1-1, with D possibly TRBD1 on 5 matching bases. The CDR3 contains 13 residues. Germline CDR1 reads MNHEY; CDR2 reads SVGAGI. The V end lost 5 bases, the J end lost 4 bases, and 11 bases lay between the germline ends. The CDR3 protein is CASSPGRATEAFF. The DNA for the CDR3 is TGTGCCAGCAGTCCCGGCAGGGCCACTGAAGCTTTCTTT.

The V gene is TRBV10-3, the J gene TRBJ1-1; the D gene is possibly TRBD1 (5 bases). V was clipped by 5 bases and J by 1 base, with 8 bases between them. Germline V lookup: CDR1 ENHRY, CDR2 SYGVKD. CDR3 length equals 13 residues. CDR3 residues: CAISSGGNTEAFF. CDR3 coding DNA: TGTGCCATCAGTTCCGGGGGGAACACTGAAGCTTTCTTT.

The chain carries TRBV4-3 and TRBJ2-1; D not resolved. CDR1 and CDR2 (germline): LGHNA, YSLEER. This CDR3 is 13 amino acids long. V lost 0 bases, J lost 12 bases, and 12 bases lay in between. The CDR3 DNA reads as TGCGCCAGCAGCCAAGATTTACGGCTAGGGCAGTTCTTC. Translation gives CASSQDLRLGQFF.

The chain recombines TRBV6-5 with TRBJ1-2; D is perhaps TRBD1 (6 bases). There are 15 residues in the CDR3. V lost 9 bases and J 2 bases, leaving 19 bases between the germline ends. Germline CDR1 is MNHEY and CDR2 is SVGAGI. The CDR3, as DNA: TGTGCCAGTAGAAGGGATAGGGGGACGAACTATGGCTACACCTTC. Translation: CASRRDRGTNYGYTF.